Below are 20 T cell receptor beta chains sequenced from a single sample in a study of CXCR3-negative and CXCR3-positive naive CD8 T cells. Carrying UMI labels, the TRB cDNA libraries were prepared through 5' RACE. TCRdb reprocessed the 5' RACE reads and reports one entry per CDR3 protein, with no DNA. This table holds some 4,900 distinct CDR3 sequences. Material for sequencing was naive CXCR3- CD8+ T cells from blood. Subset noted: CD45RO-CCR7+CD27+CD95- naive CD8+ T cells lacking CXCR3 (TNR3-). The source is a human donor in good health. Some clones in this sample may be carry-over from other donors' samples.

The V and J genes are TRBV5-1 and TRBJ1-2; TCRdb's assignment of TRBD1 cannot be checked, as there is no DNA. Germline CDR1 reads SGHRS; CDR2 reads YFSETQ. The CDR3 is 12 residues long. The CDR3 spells CASSPGDYGYTF.

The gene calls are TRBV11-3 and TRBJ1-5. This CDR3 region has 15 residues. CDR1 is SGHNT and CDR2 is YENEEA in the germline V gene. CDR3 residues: CASRSGPYSNQPQHF.

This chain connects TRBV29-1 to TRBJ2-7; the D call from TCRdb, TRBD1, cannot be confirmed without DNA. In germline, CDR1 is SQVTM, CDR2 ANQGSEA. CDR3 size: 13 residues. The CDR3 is CSVEGGNRYEQYF.

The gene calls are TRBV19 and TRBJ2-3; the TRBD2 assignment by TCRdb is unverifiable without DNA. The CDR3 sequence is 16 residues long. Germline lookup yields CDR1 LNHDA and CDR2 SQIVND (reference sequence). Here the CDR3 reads CASSTLGLLGTDTQYF.

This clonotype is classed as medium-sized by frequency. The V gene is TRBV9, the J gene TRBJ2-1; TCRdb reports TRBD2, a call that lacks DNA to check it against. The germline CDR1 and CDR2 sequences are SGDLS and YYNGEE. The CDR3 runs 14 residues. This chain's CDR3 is CASSPRRGYNEQFF.

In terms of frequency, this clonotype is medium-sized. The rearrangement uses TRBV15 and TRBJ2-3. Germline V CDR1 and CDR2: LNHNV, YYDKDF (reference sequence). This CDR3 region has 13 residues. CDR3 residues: CATSRSGADTQYF.

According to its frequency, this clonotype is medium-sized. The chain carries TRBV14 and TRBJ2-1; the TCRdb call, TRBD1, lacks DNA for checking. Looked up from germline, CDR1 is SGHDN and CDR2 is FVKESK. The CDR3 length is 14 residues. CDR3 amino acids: CASSLAGTYNEQFF.

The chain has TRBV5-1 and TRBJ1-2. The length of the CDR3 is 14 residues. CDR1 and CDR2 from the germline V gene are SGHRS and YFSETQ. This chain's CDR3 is CASSLHPPSYGYTF.

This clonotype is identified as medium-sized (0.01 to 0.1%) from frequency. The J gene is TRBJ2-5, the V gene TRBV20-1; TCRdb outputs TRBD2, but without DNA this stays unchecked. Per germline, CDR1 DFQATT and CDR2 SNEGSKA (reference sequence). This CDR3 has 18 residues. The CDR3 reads CSAREKRGRELLLGTQYF.

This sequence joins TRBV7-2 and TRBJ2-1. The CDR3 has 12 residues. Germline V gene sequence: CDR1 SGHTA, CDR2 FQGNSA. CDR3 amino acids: CASSLYYNEQFF.

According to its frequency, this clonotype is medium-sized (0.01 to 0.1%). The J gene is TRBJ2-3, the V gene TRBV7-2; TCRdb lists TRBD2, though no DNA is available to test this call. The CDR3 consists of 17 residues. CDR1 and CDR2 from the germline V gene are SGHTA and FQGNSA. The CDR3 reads CASSFTHSSGGADTQYF.

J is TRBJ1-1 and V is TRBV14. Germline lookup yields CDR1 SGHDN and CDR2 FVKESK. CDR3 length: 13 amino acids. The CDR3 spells CASGLGPNTEAFF.

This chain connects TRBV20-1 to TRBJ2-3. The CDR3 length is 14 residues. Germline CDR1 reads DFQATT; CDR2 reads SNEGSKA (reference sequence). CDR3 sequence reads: CSARDDVPLDTQYF.

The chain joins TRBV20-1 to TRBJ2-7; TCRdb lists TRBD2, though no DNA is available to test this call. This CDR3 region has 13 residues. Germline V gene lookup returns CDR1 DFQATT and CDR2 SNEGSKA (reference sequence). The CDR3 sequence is CSAREGGTYEQYF.

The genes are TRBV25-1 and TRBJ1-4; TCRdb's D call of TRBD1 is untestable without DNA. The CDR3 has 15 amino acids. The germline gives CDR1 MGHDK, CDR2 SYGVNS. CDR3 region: CASKGTGLYNEKLFF.

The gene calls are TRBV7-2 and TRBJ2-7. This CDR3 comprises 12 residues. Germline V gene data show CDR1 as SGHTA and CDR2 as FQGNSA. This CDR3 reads CASSINSYEQYF.

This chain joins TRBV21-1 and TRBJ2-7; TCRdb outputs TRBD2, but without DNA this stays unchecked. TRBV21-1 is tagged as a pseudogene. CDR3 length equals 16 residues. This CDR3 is CASSQGTGTSFYEQYF.

CDR3 region: CASSASGSTDTQYF. The V and J genes are TRBV7-3 and TRBJ2-3; TCRdb designates TRBD2, a call that cannot be tested without DNA. This CDR3 contains 14 residues. Germline V CDR1 and CDR2: SGHTA, FQGTGA.

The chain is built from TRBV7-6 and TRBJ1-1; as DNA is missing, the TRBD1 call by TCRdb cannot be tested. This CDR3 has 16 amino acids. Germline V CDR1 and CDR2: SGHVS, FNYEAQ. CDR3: CASSPGTGQENTEAFF. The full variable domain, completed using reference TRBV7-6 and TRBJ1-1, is GAGVSQSPRYKVTKRGQDVALRCDPISGHVSLYWYRQALGQGPEFLTYFNYEAQQDKSGLPNDRFSAERPEGSISTLTIQRTEQRDSAMYRCASSPGTGQENTEAFFGQGTRLTVV.

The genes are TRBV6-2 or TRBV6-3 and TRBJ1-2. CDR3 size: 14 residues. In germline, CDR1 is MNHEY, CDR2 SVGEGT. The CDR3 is CASSYSHVNYGYTF.